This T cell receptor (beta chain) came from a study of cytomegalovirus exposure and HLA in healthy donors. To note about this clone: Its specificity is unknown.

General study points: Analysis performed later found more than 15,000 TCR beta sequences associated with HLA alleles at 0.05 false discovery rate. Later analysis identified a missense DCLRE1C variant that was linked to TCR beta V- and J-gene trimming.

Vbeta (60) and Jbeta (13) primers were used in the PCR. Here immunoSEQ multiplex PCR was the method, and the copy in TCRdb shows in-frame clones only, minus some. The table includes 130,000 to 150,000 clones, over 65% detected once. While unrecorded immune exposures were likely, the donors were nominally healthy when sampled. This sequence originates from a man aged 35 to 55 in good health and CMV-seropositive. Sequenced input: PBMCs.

CDR3: CASSFPDRGLHGYTF. Here the CDR3 DNA reads TGTGCCAGCAGCTTCCCGGACAGGGGATTACATGGCTACACCTTC. V and J are TRBV4-2 and TRBJ1-2; 9 bases are a match to TRBD1. V dropped 5 bases and J dropped 6; count of bases not matched to a gene: 10. The CDR3 covers 15 residues. Per the germline V gene, CDR1 is LGHNA and CDR2 is YNFKEQ.